The rows below give T cell receptor beta chains drawn from one sample of a study of T cells in Graves' hyperthyroidism and ophthalmopathy. One entry per CDR3 protein results from TCRdb running MiXCR on the multiplex PCR reads. The table records approximately 530,000 distinct CDR3 sequences, approximately 15% of them present only once. Specimen: blood. All receptors derive from a woman between 18 and 29 years old with Graves' hyperthyroidism. Both conserved end residues are part of each CDR3. The size entry is marked missing in some rows and otherwise reads once, few, many or a size class.

>many|TRBV12-3/TRBV12-4
CASRAWVGANYGYTF
>-|TRBV12-5
CASGLVRGFYGYTF
>-|TRBV7-6
CASSLASILAGGPYTQYF
>many|TRBV12-3/TRBV12-4
CASSFGGNGGYTF
>few|TRBV7-9
CASRALLAIADTQYF
>-|TRBV18
CASSPPSLQNTEAFF
>many|TRBV3-1
CASSPSPGEVNTEAFF
>few|TRBV20-1
CSARDHSGDRAYEQYF
>-|TRBV28
CASILTGTGANYGYTF
>few|TRBV20-1
CSASTSGGGHIQYF
>many|TRBV6-1
CASSARGYTEAFF